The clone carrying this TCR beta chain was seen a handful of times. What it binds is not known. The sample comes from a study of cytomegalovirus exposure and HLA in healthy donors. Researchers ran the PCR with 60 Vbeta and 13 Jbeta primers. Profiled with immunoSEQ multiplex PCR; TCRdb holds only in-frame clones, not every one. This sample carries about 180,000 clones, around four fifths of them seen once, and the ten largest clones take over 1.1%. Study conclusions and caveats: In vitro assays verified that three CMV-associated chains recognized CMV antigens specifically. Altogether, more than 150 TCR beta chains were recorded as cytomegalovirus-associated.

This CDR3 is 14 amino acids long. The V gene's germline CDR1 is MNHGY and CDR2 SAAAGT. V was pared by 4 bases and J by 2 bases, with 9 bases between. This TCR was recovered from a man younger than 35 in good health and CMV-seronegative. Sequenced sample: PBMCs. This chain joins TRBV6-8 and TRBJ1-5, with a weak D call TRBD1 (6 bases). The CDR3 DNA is TGTGCCAGCAGTTCAGGGGTCGGCAATCAGCCCCAGCATTTT. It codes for CASSSGVGNQPQHF.